This T cell receptor (beta chain) comes out of a study of blood T cell repertoires in COVID-19. Study overall: Acute-phase and convalescent COVID-19 samples originated in the United States, Italy and Spain. Nucleic acid was either cDNA or gDNA, and it came from T cells, B-cell-depleted T cells, or PBMCs.

Under the authors' procedure: Estimation of nucleated cell counts was performed using reference gene primer amplification. The protocol was immunoSEQ multiplex PCR, while the TCRdb copy is restricted to in-frame clones and leaves out a portion. D and trimming were read from the DNA, whereas the V and J calls and clone size are those reported in that table. The sample yields over 30,000 clones, around 87% seen once. The germline V gene has CDR1 KGHSH and CDR2 LQKENI. V trimming: 0 bases; J trimming: 9 bases; junction bases outside the gene matches: 6. The CDR3 runs 15 residues. This chain joins TRBV18 and TRBJ2-1, with 9 bases aligning to TRBD2. This TCR derives from a man aged 65 to 85 with acute or convalescent COVID-19. The material sequenced was peripheral blood. The CDR3 region is CASSPPSGRKPEQFF. The DNA of the CDR3 is TGTGCCAGCTCACCACCTAGCGGGAGAAAACCTGAGCAGTTCTTC.